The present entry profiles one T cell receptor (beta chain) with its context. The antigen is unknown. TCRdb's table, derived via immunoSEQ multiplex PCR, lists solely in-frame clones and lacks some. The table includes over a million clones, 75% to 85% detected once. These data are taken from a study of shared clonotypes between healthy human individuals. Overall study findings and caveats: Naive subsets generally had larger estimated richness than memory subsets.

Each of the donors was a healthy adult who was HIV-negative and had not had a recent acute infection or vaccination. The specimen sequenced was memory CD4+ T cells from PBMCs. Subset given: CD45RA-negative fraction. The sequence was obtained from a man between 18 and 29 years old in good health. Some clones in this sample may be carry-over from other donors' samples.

CDR3 loop: CASATGHTTYEQYF. CDR3 DNA sequence: TGTGCCAGCGCAACCGGCCACACGACGTACGAGCAGTACTTC. This chain links TRBV9 with TRBJ2-7, with D unresolved. Trimming pared 7 bases from V and 4 bases from J, leaving 18 bases between. This CDR3 contains 14 residues. The germline CDR1 and CDR2 sequences are SGDLS and YYNGEE.